Below, 20 T cell receptor beta chains from the same sample are listed, as sequenced in a study of PD-1 blockade in classical Hodgkin lymphoma. The sample's time point: cycle 4 day 1 (C4D1), after six to seven weeks of nivolumab. Each patient's relapse followed autologous stem cell transplantation, and brentuximab vedotin exposure varied. The table came from immunoSEQ multiplex PCR; TCRdb's copy has only in-frame clones and leaves some out. Found here are 23,000 or so clones, 72% of them singletons; the top ten hold about 27%. The sample here was peripheral blood mononuclear cells (PBMCs), taken before the fourth cycle of nivolumab. The receptors shown here come from a human donor with classical Hodgkin lymphoma.

This clone came up once. V usage is TRBV19 and J usage is TRBJ2-4; D is unresolved. CDR3 size: 16 residues. Trimming pared 6 bases from V and 0 bases from J, leaving 15 bases between. Germline CDR1 is LNHDA and CDR2 is SQIVND (reference sequence). The CDR3 DNA is TGTGCCAGTAGGAAGCAAGGACCGCGAGCCAAAAACATTCAGTACTTC. Translated, it gives CASRKQGPRAKNIQYF. Full variable domain (remainder filled in from reference TRBV19 and TRBJ2-4): DGGITQSPKYLFRKEGQNVTLSCEQNLNHDAMYWYRQDPGQGLRLIYYSQIVNDFQKGDIAEGYSVSREKKESFPLTVTSAQKNPTAFYLCASRKQGPRAKNIQYFGAGTRLSVL.

This clone was counted once. The chain combines TRBV15 with TRBJ2-1; TRBD1 aligns across 7 bases. V shed 0 bases, J shed 2 bases, and the junction held 4 bases outside the gene matches. The CDR3 contains 16 residues. From germline, CDR1 is LNHNV and CDR2 YYDKDF (reference sequence). The CDR3, as DNA: TGTGCCACCAGCAGAGATGGGACAGTCGCCTACAATGAGCAGTTCTTC. This codes for CATSRDGTVAYNEQFF.

The CDR3 sequence is CASSPAGGARETQYF. CDR3 coding DNA: TGTGCCAGCAGCCCGGCAGGGGGCGCACGGGAGACCCAGTACTTC. The chain is built from TRBV5-3 and TRBJ2-5, with 8 bases lining up with TRBD1. TRBV5-3 is flagged as an ORF with uncertain function. CDR3 length equals 15 residues. V lost 8 bases to trimming and J lost 5 bases; unmatched junction nucleotides: 14.

V is TRBV29-1 and J is TRBJ2-2; 7 bases are a match to TRBD1. The V gene's germline CDR1 is SQVTM and CDR2 ANQGSEA. The CDR3 is 15 amino acids. After removal of 2 bases from V and 5 bases from J, the junction contained 8 bases not matched to a gene. CDR3 sequence (DNA): TGCAGCGTTGAACGTAGGCAGGGGGATACCGGGGAGCTGTTTTTT. It encodes CSVERRQGDTGELFF.

The rearrangement uses TRBV7-3 and TRBJ1-6; D is unresolved. Trimming pared 5 bases from V and 1 base from J, leaving 9 bases between. The germline gives CDR1 SGHTA, CDR2 FQGTGA. This CDR3 is 15 amino acids long. CDR3 coding DNA: TGTGCCAGCAGCCTTGCGGCTTCCTATAATTCACCCCTCCACTTT. As protein: CASSLAASYNSPLHF.

In its sample, this clone was seen a few times. The chain uses TRBV9 and TRBJ2-3; D uncertain. Germline V gene data show CDR1 as SGDLS and CDR2 as YYNGEE. There are 12 residues in the CDR3. V dropped 3 bases and J dropped 0 bases, with 2 bases sitting between them. The CDR3 DNA sequence: TGTGCCAGCAGCGCGAGCACAGATACGCAGTATTTT. Its translation: CASSASTDTQYF. Filled out from reference TRBV9 and TRBJ2-3, the complete variable domain reads DSGVTQTPKHLITATGQRVTLRCSPRSGDLSVYWYQQSLDQGLQFLIQYYNGEERAKGNILERFSAQQFPDLHSELNLSSLELGDSALYFCASSASTDTQYFGPGTRLTVL.

The chain combines TRBV7-2 with TRBJ2-2; D possibly corresponds to TRBD1 (5 bases). The V gene's germline CDR1 is SGHTA and CDR2 FQGNSA. Trimming removed 2 bases from V and 5 bases from J, with 9 bases in between. The CDR3 is made up of 14 amino acids. The CDR3 DNA reads TGTGCCAGCAGCTTACAGGGAAGTACCGGGGAGCTGTTTTTT. This codes for CASSLQGSTGELFF.

The sample holds a few counts of this clone. CDR3 sequence reads: CASSSVGGYTF. The CDR3 nucleotides read TGCGCCAGCAGTTCGGTTGGCGGCTACACCTTC. J is TRBJ1-2 and V is TRBV4-1; D uncertain. Germline assignment: CDR1 MGHRA and CDR2 YSYEKL. V was shortened by 6 bases and J by 8 bases, with 10 bases between the two germline ends. This CDR3 region has 11 residues.

The chain links TRBV7-4 to TRBJ1-2; D gene unclear. V lost 3 bases and J lost 0, with 5 bases in between. The germline gives CDR1 SGHVT, CDR2 SQSDAQ. The CDR3 runs to 13 residues. The CDR3 here is CASSFQTNYGYTF. Here the CDR3 DNA reads TGTGCCAGCAGCTTCCAAACTAACTATGGCTACACCTTC.

This rearrangement joins TRBV18 to TRBJ2-2, with 9 bases identical to TRBD1. J was trimmed by 3 bases and V by 3 bases; bases with no gene match: 5. CDR3 length: 16 amino acids. Germline V gives CDR1 KGHSH, CDR2 LQKENI. CDR3 amino acids: CASSPYRGPDTGELFF. Here the CDR3 DNA reads TGTGCCAGCTCACCCTACAGGGGGCCGGACACCGGGGAGCTGTTTTTT. The whole variable domain, remainder taken from reference TRBV18 and TRBJ2-2, is NAGVMQNPRHLVRRRGQEARLRCSPMKGHSHVYWYRQLPEEGLKFMVYLQKENIIDESGMPKERFSAEFPKEGPSILRIQQVVRGDSAAYFCASSPYRGPDTGELFFGEGSRLTVL.

V usage is TRBV18 and J usage is TRBJ1-1; D is uncertain. V dropped 6 bases and J dropped 8 bases, with 13 bases sitting between them. Per the germline V gene, CDR1 is KGHSH and CDR2 is LQKENI. This CDR3 is 12 amino acids long. The CDR3 loop is CASSAREEEAFF. The CDR3 DNA is TGTGCCAGCTCCGCACGGGAAGAAGAAGCTTTCTTT.

The gene calls are TRBV2 and TRBJ1-5; D unclear. This CDR3 region has 13 residues. V was pared by 2 bases and J by 3 bases, with 5 bases between. Germline lookup yields CDR1 SNHLY and CDR2 FYNNEI. Written as DNA, the CDR3 is TGTGCCAGCAGTGAACAGCACAATCAGCCCCAGCATTTT. The encoded protein is CASSEQHNQPQHF.

Comments on this clone: One end of the junction does not line up with germline, which may come from a read error. The chain links TRBV7-2 to TRBJ2-7, with 9 bases that match TRBD2. This CDR3 spans 14 amino acids. Looked up from germline, CDR1 is SGHTA and CDR2 is FQGNSA. CDR3 DNA sequence: TGTGCCAGCAGTTTAGCGGGGGCGCCGTACGAGCAGTACTTC. This sequence encodes CASSLAGAPYEQYF.

The chain carries TRBV18 and TRBJ2-3; a weak D match, TRBD2 (5 bases). CDR1 and CDR2 (germline): KGHSH, LQKENI. Trimming took 3 bases from V and 4 from J, leaving 8 bases between them. The CDR3 is 13 residues long. Here the CDR3 DNA reads TGTGCCAGCTCACCTGCGGAGGCAGATACGCAGTATTTT. Its protein product is CASSPAEADTQYF. The full variable domain, in which reference TRBV18 and TRBJ2-3 provide the parts outside the CDR3, is NAGVMQNPRHLVRRRGQEARLRCSPMKGHSHVYWYRQLPEEGLKFMVYLQKENIIDESGMPKERFSAEFPKEGPSILRIQQVVRGDSAAYFCASSPAEADTQYFGPGTRLTVL.

The V and J genes are TRBV5-1 and TRBJ2-4, with 8 bases lining up with TRBD1. With 3 bases clipped from V and 0 bases from J, the junction kept 11 bases outside the gene matches. Germline V CDR1 and CDR2: SGHRS, YFSETQ. The CDR3 contains 18 residues. In nucleotides, the CDR3 is TGCGCCAGCAGCTCGGGACAGGACGAGGGCCTAGCCAAAAACATTCAGTACTTC. This codes for CASSSGQDEGLAKNIQYF. Variable domain in full (rest from reference TRBV5-1 and TRBJ2-4): KAGVTQTPRYLIKTRGQQVTLSCSPISGHRSVSWYQQTPGQGLQFLFEYFSETQRNKGNFPGRFSGRQFSNSRSEMNVSTLELGDSALYLCASSSGQDEGLAKNIQYFGAGTRLSVL.

This chain links TRBV6-5 with TRBJ2-7; TRBD2 is a possible D gene (6 bases). The V gene lost 5 bases and the J gene lost 1 base, with 9 bases spanning the gap. Germline V gene lookup returns CDR1 MNHEY and CDR2 SVGAGI. There are 13 residues in the CDR3. The CDR3, as DNA: TGTGCCAGCAGTGAACTAGCTTCCTACGAGCAGTACGTC. Translation gives CASSELASYEQYV.

The sample holds a few counts of this clone. The likely explanation is a read error, given a far larger clone one base away. The genes are TRBV5-1 and TRBJ1-2; D is unresolved. The CDR3 is 13 residues long. Deletions cut 2 bases from V and 2 bases from J, with 7 bases between. Germline V CDR1 and CDR2: SGHRS, YFSETQ. For the CDR3, the DNA is TGCGCCAGCAGCTTCATCGGAAACTATGGCTACACCTTC. It is translated as CASSFIGNYGYTF.

The J gene is TRBJ1-2, the V gene TRBV5-4; D unresolved. V lost 4 bases and J 2 bases, leaving 6 bases between the germline ends. CDR1 and CDR2 (germline): SGHNT, YYREEE (reference sequence). The CDR3 consists of 12 residues. In DNA form, the CDR3 reads TGTGCCAGCAGCGCCCTAAACTATGGCTACACCTTC. This gives the protein CASSALNYGYTF. Full variable domain (remainder filled in from reference TRBV5-4 and TRBJ1-2): ETGVTQSPTHLIKTRGQQVTLRCSSQSGHNTVSWYQQALGQGPQFIFQYYREEENGRGNFPPRFSGLQFPNYSSELNVNALELDDSALYLCASSALNYGYTFGSGTRLTVV.

This clone was found a few times. V is TRBV10-3 and J is TRBJ1-1; 10 nucleotides align to TRBD1. From germline, CDR1 is ENHRY and CDR2 SYGVKD. The V segment lost 8 bases and the J segment 0 bases; nucleotides outside the gene matches: 0. The CDR3 is made up of 13 amino acids. CDR3 sequence reads: CAIGTGVNTEAFF. CDR3 bases: TGTGCCATCGGGACAGGGGTGAACACTGAAGCTTTCTTT.

This clone was counted between two and nine times. The V call is TRBV4-2, the J call TRBJ2-2; D unresolved. The V end was cut by 0 bases, the J end by 2 bases, with 1 base between. The CDR3 extends over 13 amino acids. CDR1 is LGHNA and CDR2 is YNFKEQ in the germline V gene. CDR3 DNA: TGTGCCAGCAGCCAAGACAACACCGGGGAGCTGTTTTTT. Translated: CASSQDNTGELFF.